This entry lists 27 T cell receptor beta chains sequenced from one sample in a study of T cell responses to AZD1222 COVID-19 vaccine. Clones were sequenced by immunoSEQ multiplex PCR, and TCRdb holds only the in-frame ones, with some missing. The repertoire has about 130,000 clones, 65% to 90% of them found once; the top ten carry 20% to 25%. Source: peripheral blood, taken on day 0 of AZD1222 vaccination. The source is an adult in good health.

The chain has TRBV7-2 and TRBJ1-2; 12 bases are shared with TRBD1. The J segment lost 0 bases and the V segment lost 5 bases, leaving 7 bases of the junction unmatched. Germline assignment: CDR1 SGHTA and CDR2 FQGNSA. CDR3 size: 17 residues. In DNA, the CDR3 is TGTGCCAGCAGCAGTGGGACAGGGGGCCTTACTAACTATGGCTACACCTTC. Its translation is CASSSGTGGLTNYGYTF.

CDR3 in DNA: TGCGCCAGCAGCTTCTCCGGGACAGGGTATGAAAAACTGTTTTTT. This codes for CASSFSGTGYEKLFF. V is TRBV5-1 and J is TRBJ1-4; 9 nucleotides agree with TRBD1. After removal of 2 bases from V and 6 bases from J, the junction contained 5 bases not matched to a gene. Germline lookup yields CDR1 SGHRS and CDR2 YFSETQ. The CDR3 is 15 amino acids.

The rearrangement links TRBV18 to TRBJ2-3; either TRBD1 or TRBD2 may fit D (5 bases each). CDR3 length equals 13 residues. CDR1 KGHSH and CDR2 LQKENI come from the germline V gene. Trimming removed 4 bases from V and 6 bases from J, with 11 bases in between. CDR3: CASSLPGADTQYF. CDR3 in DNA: TGTGCCAGCTCACTTCCCGGGGCGGATACGCAGTATTTT.

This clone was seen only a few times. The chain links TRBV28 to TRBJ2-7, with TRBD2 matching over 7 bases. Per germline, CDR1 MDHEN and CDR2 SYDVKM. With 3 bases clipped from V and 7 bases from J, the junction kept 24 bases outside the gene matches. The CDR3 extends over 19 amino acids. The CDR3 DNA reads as TGTGCCAGCAGTTTTTTCTACCCCTCTAGCGGCCCAGAGGAAGGAGAGCAGTACTTC. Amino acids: CASSFFYPSSGPEEGEQYF.

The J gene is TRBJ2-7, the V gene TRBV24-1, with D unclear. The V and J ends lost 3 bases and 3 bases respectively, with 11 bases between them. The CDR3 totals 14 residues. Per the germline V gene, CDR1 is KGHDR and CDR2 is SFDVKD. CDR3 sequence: CATSDRTRYYEQYF. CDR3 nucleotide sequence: TGTGCCACCAGTGATCGAACCCGGTACTACGAGCAGTACTTC.

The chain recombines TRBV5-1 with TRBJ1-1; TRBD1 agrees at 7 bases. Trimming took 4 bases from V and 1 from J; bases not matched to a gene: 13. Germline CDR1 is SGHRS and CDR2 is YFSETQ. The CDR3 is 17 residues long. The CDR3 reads CASSPLPDRHSNTEAFF. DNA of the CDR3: TGCGCCAGCAGCCCATTACCGGACAGGCACTCGAACACTGAAGCTTTCTTT. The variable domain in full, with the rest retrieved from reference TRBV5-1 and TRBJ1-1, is KAGVTQTPRYLIKTRGQQVTLSCSPISGHRSVSWYQQTPGQGLQFLFEYFSETQRNKGNFPGRFSGRQFSNSRSEMNVSTLELGDSALYLCASSPLPDRHSNTEAFFGQGTRLTVV.

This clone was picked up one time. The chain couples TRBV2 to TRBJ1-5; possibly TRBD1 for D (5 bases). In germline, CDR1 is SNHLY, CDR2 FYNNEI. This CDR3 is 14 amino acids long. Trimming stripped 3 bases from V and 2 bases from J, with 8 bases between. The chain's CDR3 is CASSDLGGNQPQHF. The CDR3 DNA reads TGTGCCAGCAGTGATTTGGGGGGCAATCAGCCCCAGCATTTT.

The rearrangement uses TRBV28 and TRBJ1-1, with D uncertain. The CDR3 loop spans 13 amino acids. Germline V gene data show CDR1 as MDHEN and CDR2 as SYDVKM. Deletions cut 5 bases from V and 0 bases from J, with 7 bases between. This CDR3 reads CASSTGLNTEAFF. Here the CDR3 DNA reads TGTGCCAGCAGTACCGGCTTGAACACTGAAGCTTTCTTT.

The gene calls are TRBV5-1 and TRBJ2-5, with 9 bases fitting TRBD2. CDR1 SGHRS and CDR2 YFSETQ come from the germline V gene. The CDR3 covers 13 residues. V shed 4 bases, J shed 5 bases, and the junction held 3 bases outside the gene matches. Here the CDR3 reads CASSGGLAETQYF. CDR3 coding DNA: TGCGCCAGCAGCGGGGGACTAGCTGAGACCCAGTACTTC.

CDR3 sequence: CASRQGVTNEKLFF. The DNA for the CDR3 is TGTGCCAGCAGGCAGGGCGTAACTAATGAAAAACTGTTTTTT. The V and J genes are TRBV6-5 and TRBJ1-4, with TRBD1 as a possible D gene (5 bases). The length of the CDR3 is 14 residues. The germline V gene encodes CDR1 MNHEY and CDR2 SVGAGI. V lost 6 bases to trimming and J lost 1 base, with 9 bases between them.

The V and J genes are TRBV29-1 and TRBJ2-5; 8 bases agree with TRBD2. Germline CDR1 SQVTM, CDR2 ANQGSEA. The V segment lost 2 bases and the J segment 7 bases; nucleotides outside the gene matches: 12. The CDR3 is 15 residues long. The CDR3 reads CSVERLALKGWTQYF. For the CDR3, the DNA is TGCAGCGTTGAAAGACTAGCGTTAAAAGGTTGGACCCAGTACTTC.

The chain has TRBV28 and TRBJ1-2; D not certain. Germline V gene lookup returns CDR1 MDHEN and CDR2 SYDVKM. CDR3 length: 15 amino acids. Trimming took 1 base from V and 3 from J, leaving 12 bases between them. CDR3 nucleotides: TGTGCCAGCAGTTTATTAGGAGTTCAGGACTATGGCTACACCTTC. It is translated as CASSLLGVQDYGYTF.

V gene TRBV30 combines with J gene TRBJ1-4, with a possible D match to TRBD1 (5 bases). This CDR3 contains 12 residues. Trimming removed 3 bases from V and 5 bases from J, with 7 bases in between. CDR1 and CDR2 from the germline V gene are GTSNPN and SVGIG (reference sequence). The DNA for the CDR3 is TGTGCCTGGAGGGGGGGGAATGAAAAACTGTTTTTT. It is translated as CAWRGGNEKLFF.

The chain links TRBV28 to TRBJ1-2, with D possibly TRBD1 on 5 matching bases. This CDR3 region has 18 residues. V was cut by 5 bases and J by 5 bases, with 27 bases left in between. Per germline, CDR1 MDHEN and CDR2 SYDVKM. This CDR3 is CASSLNPRLDMVDYGYTF. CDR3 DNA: TGTGCCAGCAGTCTAAATCCCCGACTGGACATGGTGGATTATGGCTACACCTTC.

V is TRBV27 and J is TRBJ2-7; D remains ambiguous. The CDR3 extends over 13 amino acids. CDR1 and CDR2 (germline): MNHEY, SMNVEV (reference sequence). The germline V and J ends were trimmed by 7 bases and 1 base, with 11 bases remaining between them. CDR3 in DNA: TGTGCCAGCACAGCAAGGCGATCCTACGAGCAGTACTTC. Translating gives CASTARRSYEQYF.

The CDR3 sequence is CASSERTTGVGDTQYF. The CDR3 DNA follows: TGTGCCAGCAGTGAAAGGACCACAGGGGTGGGAGATACGCAGTATTTT. The chain has TRBV6-1 and TRBJ2-3; 7 positions match TRBD1. V dropped 2 bases and J dropped 5; count of bases not matched to a gene: 10. Germline loops: CDR1 MNHNS, CDR2 SASEGT. The CDR3 length is 16 residues.

The CDR3 reads CATALRGNQPQHF. The DNA of the CDR3 is TGTGCCACTGCACTCAGGGGCAATCAGCCCCAGCATTTT. The J gene is TRBJ1-5, the V gene TRBV6-6; perhaps TRBD1 as D (5 bases). The CDR3 contains 13 residues. Germline V gene data show CDR1 as MNHNY and CDR2 as SVGAGI (reference sequence). The ends were cut back, 10 bases at V and 2 bases at J, with 12 bases in the middle.

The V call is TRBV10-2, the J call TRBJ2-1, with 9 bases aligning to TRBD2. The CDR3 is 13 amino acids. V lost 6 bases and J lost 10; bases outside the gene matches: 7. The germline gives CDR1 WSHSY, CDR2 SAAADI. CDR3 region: CASRSGGKLEQFF. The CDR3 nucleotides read TGCGCCAGCAGAAGCGGGGGGAAACTAGAGCAGTTCTTC.

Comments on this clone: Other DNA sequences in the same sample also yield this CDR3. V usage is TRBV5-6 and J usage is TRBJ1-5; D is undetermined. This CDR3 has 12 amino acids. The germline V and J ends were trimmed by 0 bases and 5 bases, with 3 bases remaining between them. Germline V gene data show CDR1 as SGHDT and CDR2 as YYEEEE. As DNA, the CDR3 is TGTGCCAGCAGCTTGGTAGATCAGCCCCAGCATTTT. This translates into CASSLVDQPQHF. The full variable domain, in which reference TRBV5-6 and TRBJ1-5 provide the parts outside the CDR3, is DAGVTQSPTHLIKTRGQQVTLRCSPKSGHDTVSWYQQALGQGPQFIFQYYEEEERQRGNFPDRFSGHQFPNYSSELNVNALLLGDSALYLCASSLVDQPQHFGDGTRLSIL.

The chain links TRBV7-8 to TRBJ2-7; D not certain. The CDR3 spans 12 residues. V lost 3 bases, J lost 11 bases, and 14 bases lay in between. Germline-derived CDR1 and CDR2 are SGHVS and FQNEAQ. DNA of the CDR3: TGTGCCAGCAGCTTTGGCCACACGGAGAAGTACTTC. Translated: CASSFGHTEKYF.

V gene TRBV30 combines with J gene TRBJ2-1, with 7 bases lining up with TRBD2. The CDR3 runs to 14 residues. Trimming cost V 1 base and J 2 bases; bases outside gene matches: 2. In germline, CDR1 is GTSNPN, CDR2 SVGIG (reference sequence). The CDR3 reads CAWSGAGAYNEQFF. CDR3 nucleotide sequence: TGTGCCTGGAGTGGGGCGGGGGCCTACAATGAGCAGTTCTTC.

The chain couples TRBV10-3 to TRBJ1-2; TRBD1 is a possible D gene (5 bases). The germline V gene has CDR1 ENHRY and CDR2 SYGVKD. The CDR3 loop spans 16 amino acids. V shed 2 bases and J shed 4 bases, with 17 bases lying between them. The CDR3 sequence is CAISEGQTIGPYGYTF. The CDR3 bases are TGTGCCATCAGTGAGGGACAAACTATTGGCCCCTATGGCTACACCTTC.

In nucleotides, the CDR3 is TGTGCCAGCAGCCAACGGGACCTCGTCTATGGCTACACCTTC. Its translation: CASSQRDLVYGYTF. The V gene is TRBV3-1 (or the pseudogene TRBV3-2), the J gene TRBJ1-2; the D gene is possibly TRBD1 (5 bases). The CDR3 totals 14 residues. Germline assignment: CDR1 LGHDT and CDR2 YNNKEL (reference sequence). Trimming cost V 2 bases and J 4 bases, with 11 bases left between them.

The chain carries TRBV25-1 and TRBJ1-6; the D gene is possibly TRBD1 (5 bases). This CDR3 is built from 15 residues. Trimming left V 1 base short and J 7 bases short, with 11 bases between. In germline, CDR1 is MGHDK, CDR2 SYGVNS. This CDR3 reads CASSEWGCGNSPLHF. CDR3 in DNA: TGTGCCAGCAGTGAATGGGGGTGTGGGAATTCACCCCTCCACTTT.

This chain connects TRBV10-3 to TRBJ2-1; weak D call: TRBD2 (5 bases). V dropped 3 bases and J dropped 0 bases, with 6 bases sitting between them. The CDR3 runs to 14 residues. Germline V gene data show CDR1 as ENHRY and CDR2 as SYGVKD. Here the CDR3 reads CAISEGLSYNEQFF. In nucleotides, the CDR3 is TGTGCCATCAGTGAAGGACTCTCCTACAATGAGCAGTTCTTC.

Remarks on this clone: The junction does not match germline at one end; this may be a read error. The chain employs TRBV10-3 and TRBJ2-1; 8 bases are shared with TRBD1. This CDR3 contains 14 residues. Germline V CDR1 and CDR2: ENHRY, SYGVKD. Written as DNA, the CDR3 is TGTGCCATCACTCGGACAGGGAGGTACAATGAGCGGTTCTTC. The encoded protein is CAITRTGRYNERFF.

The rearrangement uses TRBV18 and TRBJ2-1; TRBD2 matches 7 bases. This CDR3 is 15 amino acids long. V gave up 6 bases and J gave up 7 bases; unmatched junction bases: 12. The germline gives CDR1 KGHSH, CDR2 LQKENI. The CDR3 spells CASSLGGGSYNEQFF. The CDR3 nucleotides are TGTGCCAGCTCCCTCGGCGGGGGAAGTTATAATGAGCAGTTCTTC.